This TCR beta chain was sequenced for a study of human T cells and chemical hapten exposure. V trimming: 8 bases; J trimming: 5 bases; junction bases outside the gene matches: 9. Germline V lookup: CDR1 MDHEN, CDR2 SYDVKM. This CDR3 has 15 residues. Individual cDNA molecules in this library carried unique molecular identifiers. MiXCR, applied by TCRdb to the RACE reads, yields one record per CDR3 protein. The sample records fewer than 200,000 distinct CDR3 sequences, almost 30% being singletons. This clonotype was observed a handful of times. Documented time point: pre-sensitization, week 0. The treatment was: therapeutic diphenylcyclopropenone sensitization with weekly scalp DPC. Blood sampling occurred before each patch-test application. Unfractionated whole blood yielded the extracted total RNA.

The rearrangement links TRBV28 to TRBJ1-6; 7 bases are shared with TRBD1. The TCR sequence derives from a woman in her 30s with alopecia areata. Some clones in this sample may be carry-over from other donors' samples. The source was whole blood, collected in connection with sensitization to the hapten diphenylcyclopropenone (DPC). This CDR3 is CASAPLQGDNSPLHF. The CDR3 nucleotides read TGTGCCAGCGCCCCTCTGCAGGGGGATAATTCACCCCTCCACTTT.